These 24 T cell receptor beta chains came from one sample sequenced in a study of blood T cell repertoires in COVID-19. Only in-frame clones appear in the TCRdb table, and some are missing; sequencing was by immunoSEQ multiplex PCR. This sample has 93,000 or so clones, with less than 90% found just once. The sample taken for sequencing was peripheral blood. These receptors came from a human donor in a cohort sampled during active COVID-19.

This chain connects TRBV7-3 to TRBJ1-6; D is possibly TRBD1 (6 bases). V was pared by 5 bases and J by 6 bases, with 11 bases between. CDR1 is SGHTA and CDR2 is FQGTGA in the germline V gene. There are 14 residues in the CDR3. CDR3 coding DNA: TGTGCCAGCAGCCCAGGGGCGGCTAATTCACCCCTCCACTTT. It encodes CASSPGAANSPLHF.

This clone was seen once. The chain combines TRBV6-1 with TRBJ2-1, with TRBD1 matching 8 bases. CDR1 and CDR2 (germline): MNHNS, SASEGT. CDR3 length equals 14 residues. The V gene end was trimmed by 2 bases and the J gene end by 5 bases; junction bases not matched to a gene: 2. CDR3 nucleotide sequence: TGTGCCAGCAGTGAACAGGGGGCCCACAATGAGCAGTTCTTC. Protein product: CASSEQGAHNEQFF.

The chain is built from TRBV11-2 and TRBJ1-1; 7 nucleotides match TRBD1. Per germline, CDR1 SGHAT and CDR2 FQNNGV. V lost 0 bases to trimming and J lost 5 bases; unmatched junction nucleotides: 6. The CDR3 spans 15 residues. CDR3 sequence: CASSLDGDRRTEAFF. For the CDR3, the DNA is TGTGCCAGCAGCTTAGATGGGGACAGAAGGACTGAAGCTTTCTTT. The whole variable domain, remainder taken from reference TRBV11-2 and TRBJ1-1, is EAGVAQSPRYKIIEKRQSVAFWCNPISGHATLYWYQQILGQGPKLLIQFQNNGVVDDSQLPKDRFSAERLKGVDSTLKIQPAKLEDSAVYLCASSLDGDRRTEAFFGQGTRLTVV.

The chain has TRBV12-5 and TRBJ2-1, with D possibly being TRBD2 (7 bases). The CDR3 is 17 residues long. Trimming pared 0 bases from V and 2 bases from J, leaving 14 bases between. CDR1 LGHNT and CDR2 FRNRAP come from the germline V gene. CDR3 residues: CASGLVLAGATYNEQFF. DNA of the CDR3: TGTGCTAGTGGTTTGGTACTGGCGGGGGCCACCTACAATGAGCAGTTCTTC.

The genes are TRBV7-8 and TRBJ1-4; maybe TRBD1 (6 bases). CDR3 length equals 14 residues. Trimming removed 1 base from V and 7 bases from J, with 10 bases in between. Germline CDR1 is SGHVS and CDR2 is FQNEAQ. The CDR3 loop is CASSLGGQAEKLFF. CDR3 nucleotide sequence: TGTGCCAGCAGCTTAGGGGGGCAGGCTGAAAAACTGTTTTTT. Full variable domain (missing parts from reference TRBV7-8 and TRBJ1-4): GAGVSQSPRYKVAKRGQDVALRCDPISGHVSLFWYQQALGQGPEFLTYFQNEAQLDKSGLPSDRFFAERPEGSVSTLKIQRTQQEDSAVYLCASSLGGQAEKLFFGSGTQLSVL.

The chain carries TRBV28 and TRBJ1-1; D is uncertain. The CDR3 runs 12 residues. Germline V CDR1 and CDR2: MDHEN, SYDVKM. The V and J ends lost 8 bases and 1 base respectively, with 8 bases between them. The CDR3 loop reads CASGTGNTEAFF. The CDR3 DNA reads TGTGCCAGCGGTACGGGGAACACTGAAGCTTTCTTT.

The sample holds a few counts of this clone. This chain links TRBV21-1 with TRBJ2-7; the listed D gene, TRBD1, was not tested against the DNA. TRBV21-1 is classified as a pseudogene. CDR3 size: 18 residues. For the CDR3, the DNA is TGTGCCAGCAGCAAAGAGAATTGGCCACAGGGCTTTCCTTACGAGCAGTACTTC. As protein: CASSKENWPQGFPYEQYF.

V gene TRBV28 combines with J gene TRBJ2-2, with a weak D call TRBD2 (7 bases). The CDR3 runs 22 residues. V gave up 3 bases and J gave up 3 bases, with 32 bases separating them. Germline CDR1 MDHEN, CDR2 SYDVKM. CDR3: CASSFPPRGGAKWVFDTGELFF. CDR3 coding DNA: TGTGCCAGCAGTTTCCCCCCCCGTGGGGGGGCGAAATGGGTCTTTGACACCGGGGAGCTGTTTTTT.

This sequence joins TRBV7-6 and TRBJ2-1; D not certain. The germline gives CDR1 SGHVS, CDR2 FNYEAQ. The V end was cut by 2 bases, the J end by 8 bases, with 13 bases between. The CDR3 length is 14 residues. DNA of the CDR3: TGTGCCAGCAGCTTAAAACCGAGTTCTTATGAGCAGTTCTTC. It yields the protein CASSLKPSSYEQFF.

This sequence joins TRBV9 and TRBJ2-7, with TRBD1 matching 7 bases. Germline assignment: CDR1 SGDLS and CDR2 YYNGEE. Trimming took 3 bases from V and 3 from J; bases not matched to a gene: 3. The CDR3 totals 13 residues. The CDR3 DNA follows: TGTGCCAGCAGCGACGGACAGGACTACGAGCAGTACTTC. Translation gives CASSDGQDYEQYF.

This rearrangement joins TRBV7-2 to TRBJ2-7; D may be TRBD2 (6 bases). Trimming removed 1 base at V and 0 bases at J, with 10 bases between. The CDR3 extends over 15 amino acids. CDR1 is SGHTA and CDR2 is FQGNSA in the germline V gene. CDR3 coding DNA: TGTGCCAGCAGCTTAGGCGGGACCAGCTCCTACGAGCAGTACTTC. This translates into CASSLGGTSSYEQYF.

The chain joins TRBV6-6 to TRBJ1-4; 7 nucleotides match TRBD1. Germline values: CDR1 MNHNY, CDR2 SVGAGI (reference sequence). This CDR3 comprises 15 residues. V was pared by 6 bases and J by 10 bases, with 14 bases of the junction left unmatched. The CDR3 DNA is TGTGCCAGCAGGTCGGGACAGCTCACCGGGGGAAAACTGTTTTTT. Translated: CASRSGQLTGGKLFF.

This chain joins TRBV3-1 (or the pseudogene TRBV3-2) and TRBJ2-7; 9 bases align to TRBD2. CDR1 and CDR2 from the germline V gene are LGHDT and YNNKEL (reference sequence). Unmatched junction bases numbered 7, after V lost 1 base and J lost 3 bases. The CDR3 has 16 residues. The CDR3 protein is CASSQGLAGGYYEQYF. CDR3 sequence (DNA): TGTGCCAGCAGCCAAGGTTTGGCGGGGGGGTACTACGAGCAGTACTTC.

This sequence joins TRBV7-9 and TRBJ2-7; 9 bases align to TRBD1. Germline V gene sequence: CDR1 SEHNR, CDR2 FQNEAQ (reference sequence). J lost 3 bases, V lost 2 bases, and 5 bases had no gene match. The CDR3 length is 15 residues. The CDR3 region is CASSLQQGAIYEQYF. CDR3 sequence (DNA): TGTGCCAGCAGCTTACAACAGGGGGCAATCTACGAGCAGTACTTC.

The genes are TRBV10-3 and TRBJ1-1; 9 bases fit TRBD1. The CDR3 consists of 15 residues. V gave up 0 bases and J gave up 3 bases; unmatched junction bases: 2. Germline assignment: CDR1 ENHRY and CDR2 SYGVKD. The CDR3 loop is CAISESTGGDTEAFF. The CDR3 DNA reads TGTGCCATCAGTGAGTCGACAGGGGGAGACACTGAAGCTTTCTTT.

V is TRBV6-6 and J is TRBJ2-2, with D possibly matching TRBD2 (7 bases). V lost 11 bases and J 3 bases, leaving 13 bases between the germline ends. CDR1 and CDR2 from the germline V gene are MNHNY and SVGAGI (reference sequence). The CDR3 runs to 13 residues. The CDR3 protein is CAATGLDTGELFF. The CDR3 DNA reads TGTGCCGCGACAGGACTAGACACCGGGGAGCTGTTTTTT.

The rearrangement uses TRBV30 and TRBJ2-2; a possible D gene is TRBD2 (5 bases). Trimming left V 0 bases short and J 7 bases short, with 9 bases between. The CDR3 consists of 13 residues. Germline-derived CDR1 and CDR2 are GTSNPN and SVGIG (reference sequence). The DNA of the CDR3 is TGTGCCTGGAGTGTTCCGGGGAGCGGGGAGCTGTTTTTT. It yields the protein CAWSVPGSGELFF.

The V and J genes are TRBV20-1 and TRBJ2-1; 9 positions match TRBD2. V lost 3 bases, J lost 4 bases, and 4 bases stayed unmatched. This CDR3 region has 14 residues. Germline CDR1 is DFQATT and CDR2 is SNEGSKA (reference sequence). This CDR3 is CSASALAGYNEQFF. CDR3 nucleotides: TGCAGTGCTAGTGCCCTAGCGGGGTACAATGAGCAGTTCTTC.

The chain combines TRBV11-3 with TRBJ2-5; TRBD2 aligns across 7 bases. Per germline, CDR1 SGHNT and CDR2 YENEEA. The CDR3 has 17 amino acids. V shed 4 bases and J 2 bases; nucleotides not matched to a gene: 13. DNA of the CDR3: TGTGCCAGCAGCTCAACGCAGGGTGACGGGGGGCAAGAGACCCAGTACTTC. Translated, it gives CASSSTQGDGGQETQYF.

The chain recombines TRBV7-6 with TRBJ2-5; 9 bases agree with TRBD1. This CDR3 comprises 15 residues. The J segment lost 7 bases and the V segment lost 5 bases, leaving 11 bases of the junction unmatched. Germline CDR1 reads SGHVS; CDR2 reads FNYEAQ. The CDR3 DNA is TGTGCCAGCAGCCCTCTGACGGGACAGGGCGGGACCCAGTACTTC. This encodes CASSPLTGQGGTQYF.

This clone was recorded once. The chain employs TRBV11-2 and TRBJ2-7, with 10 bases fitting TRBD2. Germline V gene sequence: CDR1 SGHAT, CDR2 FQNNGV. Germline trimming cut 4 bases from V and 0 bases from J; bases unmatched to any gene: 9. The CDR3 sequence is 17 residues long. The CDR3 reads CASSSRTSGKSSYEQYF. The CDR3 bases are TGTGCCAGCAGCTCCAGGACTAGCGGAAAGAGCTCCTACGAGCAGTACTTC. The full variable domain, in which reference TRBV11-2 and TRBJ2-7 provide the parts outside the CDR3, is EAGVAQSPRYKIIEKRQSVAFWCNPISGHATLYWYQQILGQGPKLLIQFQNNGVVDDSQLPKDRFSAERLKGVDSTLKIQPAKLEDSAVYLCASSSRTSGKSSYEQYFGPGTRLTVT.

This clone has a handful of counts. The V gene is TRBV5-4, the J gene TRBJ2-5, with D perhaps TRBD2 (5 bases). V was cut by 0 bases and J by 4 bases, with 16 bases left in between. There are 16 residues in the CDR3. Per germline, CDR1 SGHNT and CDR2 YYREEE (reference sequence). CDR3 sequence reads: CASSLGPTGSGETQYF. CDR3 sequence (DNA): TGTGCCAGCAGCTTGGGCCCGACGGGCAGCGGAGAGACCCAGTACTTC.

This clone was counted once. The rearrangement links TRBV2 to TRBJ2-7; TRBD2 matches at 11 bases. V lost 3 bases to trimming and J lost 3 bases; unmatched junction nucleotides: 4. This CDR3 has 15 amino acids. Looked up from germline, CDR1 is SNHLY and CDR2 is FYNNEI. As DNA, the CDR3 is TGTGCCAGCAGTGAGGCTAGCGGGGGGTACTACGAGCAGTACTTC. Translated: CASSEASGGYYEQYF.

The chain has TRBV7-8 and TRBJ2-7; D perhaps matches TRBD1 (6 bases). The CDR3 extends over 16 amino acids. V was trimmed by 0 bases and J by 4 bases, leaving 16 bases between them. Germline V gene data show CDR1 as SGHVS and CDR2 as FQNEAQ. The CDR3: CASSLAGTSISYEQYF. Written as DNA, the CDR3 is TGTGCCAGCAGCTTAGCTGGGACATCTATTTCTTACGAGCAGTACTTC.